A selection of T cell receptor beta chains follows, all from one sample in a study of blood T cells in healthy people across ages. TCRdb reanalysed the 5' RACE reads using MiXCR and keeps one entry per CDR3 protein. The table has fewer than 950,000 distinct CDR3 sequences, about 55% seen once; the top ten hold under 50%. The specimen sequenced was blood. These TCRs come from a man older than 75 in good health. Both conserved end residues are part of each CDR3. D genes are given only for firm matches. Size is stated for part of the rows, as once, few or many counts, or as a class when the clone is expanded.

d_gene	v_gene	j_gene	abundance	CDR3aa	CDR3nt
-	TRBV7-2	TRBJ1-2	-	CASRDTPLYGYTF	TGTGCCAGCCGGGACACGCCACTTTATGGCTACACCTTC
-	TRBV10-3	TRBJ1-4	-	CATQDNSNEKLFF	TGTGCCACCCAGGACAATTCTAATGAAAAACTGTTTTTT
TRBD2	TRBV7-6	TRBJ2-1	-	CASSSWTSRLSYNEQFF	TGTGCCAGCAGCTCATGGACTAGCCGACTCTCCTACAATGAGCAGTTCTTC
-	TRBV27	TRBJ2-3	-	CASSYPGRTDTQYF	TGTGCCAGCTCGTATCCGGGACGCACAGATACGCAGTATTTT
-	TRBV3-1	TRBJ2-5	-	CASSQDGQARETQYF	TGTGCCAGCAGCCAAGATGGTCAGGCTAGAGAGACCCAGTACTTC
-	TRBV10-3	TRBJ2-1	-	CAISTGPAAFNEQFF	TGTGCCATCAGCACGGGACCAGCAGCTTTCAATGAGCAGTTCTTC
TRBD1	TRBV15	TRBJ2-5	-	CATSRDPGQGETQYF	TGTGCCACCAGCAGAGACCCGGGACAGGGAGAGACCCAGTACTTC
-	TRBV20-1	TRBJ2-7	-	CSAPLESPLTYEQYF	TGCAGTGCGCCCCTGGAGAGCCCCCTAACCTACGAGCAGTACTTC
TRBD2	TRBV20-1	TRBJ2-5	few	CSAGLAGGLQETQYF	TGCAGTGCTGGACTAGCGGGAGGGCTTCAAGAGACCCAGTACTTC
-	TRBV20-1	TRBJ2-1	once	CSAKGRTSYNEQFF	TGCAGTGCTAAAGGCCGCACCTCCTACAATGAGCAGTTCTTC
TRBD2	TRBV28	TRBJ2-7	-	CASKTSGRPYEQYF	TGTGCCAGCAAGACTAGCGGGAGACCCTACGAGCAGTACTTC
-	TRBV29-1	TRBJ2-7	-	CSVARGGFRAYEQYF	TGCAGCGTTGCCCGTGGCGGATTCAGGGCCTACGAGCAGTACTTC
TRBD1	TRBV12-3/TRBV12-4	TRBJ1-3	-	CASSLSRGAGNTIYF	TGTGCCAGCAGTTTAAGCAGGGGGGCTGGAAACACCATATATTTT
-	TRBV5-1	TRBJ2-5	-	CASSFDGRETQYF	TGCGCCAGCAGCTTTGACGGGAGAGAGACCCAGTACTTC
TRBD2	TRBV20-1	TRBJ2-7	many	CSARDTSGRGGEQYF	TGCAGTGCTAGGGACACTAGCGGGAGAGGGGGGGAGCAGTACTTC